Sequencing of this TCR beta chain was carried out in a study of shared clonotypes between healthy human individuals. General study results and limits: Around 5% was the fraction of naive CD4 clonotypes found shared across a few donors.

A word on this clone: Its antigen is still unknown.

The CDR3 runs to 15 residues. Germline loops: CDR1 GTSNPN, CDR2 SVGIG (reference sequence). Between the trimmed V and J ends, which lost 0 bases and 2 bases, there was a span of 11 bases. Assay: immunoSEQ multiplex PCR; the TCRdb copy retains only in-frame clones and omits some. The sample lists 1.5 million to 2.5 million clones; over 85% were seen once. Only CD45RO-negative cells positively selected for CCR7 counted as naive CD8 cells, so terminally differentiated effector memory CD45RA+ cells were excluded. The sample consisted of naive CD8+ T cells sorted from blood. The chain carries TRBV30 and TRBJ1-5; D perhaps matches TRBD1 (6 bases). This TCR was sampled from a man between 18 and 29 years old in good health. CDR3 DNA sequence: TGTGCCTGGAGTGTTTGGGGGGCCGGCAATCAGCCCCAGCATTTT. Protein product: CAWSVWGAGNQPQHF.